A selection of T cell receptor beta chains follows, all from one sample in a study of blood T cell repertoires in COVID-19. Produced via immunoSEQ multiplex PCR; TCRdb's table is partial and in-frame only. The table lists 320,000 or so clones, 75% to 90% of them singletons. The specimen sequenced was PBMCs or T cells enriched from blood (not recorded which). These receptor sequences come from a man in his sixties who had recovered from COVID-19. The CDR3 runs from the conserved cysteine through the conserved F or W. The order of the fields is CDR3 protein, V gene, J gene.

CDR3 protein: CASSYVGANTEAFF; V gene: TRBV5-1; J gene: TRBJ1-1
CDR3 protein: CASREGAGGSYEQYF; V gene: TRBV2; J gene: TRBJ2-7
CDR3 protein: CASSSRGAGQGTSNQPQHF; V gene: TRBV19; J gene: TRBJ1-5
CDR3 protein: CASSGGRALEQYF; V gene: TRBV7-2; J gene: TRBJ2-7
CDR3 protein: CASSPRGIGTEAFF; V gene: TRBV18; J gene: TRBJ1-1
CDR3 protein: CASSQDPSGKSYEQYF; V gene: TRBV4-1; J gene: TRBJ2-7
CDR3 protein: CASSRINGQNYGYTF; V gene: TRBV5-6; J gene: TRBJ1-2
CDR3 protein: CASRQRDRADTEAFF; V gene: TRBV5-1; J gene: TRBJ1-1
CDR3 protein: CAISETEGSREKLFF; V gene: TRBV10-3; J gene: TRBJ1-4
CDR3 protein: CASSKTSPVADTQYF; V gene: TRBV28; J gene: TRBJ2-3
CDR3 protein: CASSISGIGDTQYF; V gene: TRBV19; J gene: TRBJ2-3
CDR3 protein: CATSRRRVPFEPQHF; V gene: TRBV15; J gene: TRBJ1-5
CDR3 protein: CASSIRQGGEKLFF; V gene: TRBV28; J gene: TRBJ1-4
CDR3 protein: CASSIGRATAYYGYTF; V gene: TRBV19; J gene: TRBJ1-2
CDR3 protein: CATRQDLNTEAFF; V gene: TRBV10-3; J gene: TRBJ1-1
CDR3 protein: CASSRGEGGNQPQHF; V gene: TRBV11-2; J gene: TRBJ1-5